The 28 T cell receptor beta chains given below trace back to one sample, sequenced in a study of shared clonotypes between healthy human individuals. Naive CD8 cells lacked CD45RO, underwent positive selection for CCR7 and left out terminally differentiated effector memory CD45RA+ cells. Sequencing was performed with immunoSEQ multiplex PCR; in TCRdb, only in-frame clones are kept and a portion is missing. Seen here are 560,000 or so clones, about 96% observed once, and the top ten hold around 0.1%. Input material: naive CD8+ T cells sorted from blood. The origin of the receptors is a woman in her 30s in good health.

V is TRBV5-1 and J is TRBJ2-4; unclear D gene. This CDR3 region has 15 residues. With 3 bases removed from V and 4 bases from J, the gap between germline ends came to 14 bases. CDR1 and CDR2 (germline): SGHRS, YFSETQ. CDR3 region: CASSSDPPGKNIQYF. The CDR3 DNA sequence: TGCGCCAGCAGCTCCGACCCACCCGGTAAAAACATTCAGTACTTC.

The chain carries TRBV28 and TRBJ1-5, with a tentative D call TRBD1 (5 bases). Germline CDR1 is MDHEN and CDR2 is SYDVKM. V was shortened by 7 bases and J by 5 bases, with 12 bases between the two germline ends. The length of the CDR3 is 13 residues. The CDR3 sequence: CASNLGDHQPQHF. The CDR3 nucleotides are TGTGCCAGCAACCTGGGGGATCATCAGCCCCAGCATTTT.

The CDR3 region has the DNA TGTGCCAGTAGCCAGGACAGGGATCAGCACGAGCAGTACTTC. Encoded protein: CASSQDRDQHEQYF. J is TRBJ2-7 and V is TRBV19; 8 bases map to TRBD1. The CDR3 sequence is 14 residues long. V shed 6 bases, J shed 5 bases, and the junction held 9 bases outside the gene matches. CDR1 LNHDA and CDR2 SQIVND come from the germline V gene (reference sequence).

The chain carries TRBV28 and TRBJ2-2, with D tentatively TRBD1 or TRBD2 (5 bases each). The germline CDR1 and CDR2 sequences are MDHEN and SYDVKM. This CDR3 has 15 residues. Trimming removed 7 bases at V and 5 bases at J, with 17 bases between. The CDR3 nucleotides read TGTGCCAGCAACGACGGGACCCGCTGGACCGGGGAGCTGTTTTTT. Protein product: CASNDGTRWTGELFF.

The chain couples TRBV2 to TRBJ2-5, with TRBD2 as a possible D gene (5 bases). Trimming took 0 bases from V and 5 from J, leaving 10 bases between them. Per germline, CDR1 SNHLY and CDR2 FYNNEI. The CDR3 loop spans 14 amino acids. CDR3 residues: CASSEAGGYETQYF. The CDR3 nucleotides read TGTGCCAGCAGTGAAGCTGGCGGGTACGAGACCCAGTACTTC. Full variable domain (missing parts from reference TRBV2 and TRBJ2-5): EPEVTQTPSHQVTQMGQEVILRCVPISNHLYFYWYRQILGQKVEFLVSFYNNEISEKSEIFDDQFSVERPDGSNFTLKIRSTKLEDSAMYFCASSEAGGYETQYFGPGTRLLVL.

This chain links TRBV27 with TRBJ1-1; 7 bases agree with TRBD1. V lost 6 bases to trimming and J lost 4 bases; unmatched junction nucleotides: 5. There are 13 residues in the CDR3. Germline V gives CDR1 MNHEY, CDR2 SMNVEV (reference sequence). The CDR3 coding sequence is TGTGCCAGCAGGAAGACAGGGCCCACTGAAGCTTTCTTT. Translated: CASRKTGPTEAFF.

J is TRBJ2-2 and V is TRBV15; 8 bases are a match to TRBD2. CDR3 size: 15 residues. V lost 1 base and J lost 4; bases outside the gene matches: 2. CDR1 is LNHNV and CDR2 is YYDKDF in the germline V gene (reference sequence). DNA for the CDR3: TGTGCCACCAGCAGAGGCCTAGCGGGCACCGGGGAGCTGTTTTTT. It translates to CATSRGLAGTGELFF. Full variable domain (outside the CDR3, taken from reference TRBV15 and TRBJ2-2): DAMVIQNPRYQVTQFGKPVTLSCSQTLNHNVMYWYQQKSSQAPKLLFHYYDKDFNNEADTPDNFQSRRPNTSFCFLDIRSPGLGDTAMYLCATSRGLAGTGELFFGEGSRLTVL.

This chain joins TRBV9 and TRBJ2-7; 10 bases fit TRBD1. The CDR3 totals 15 residues. V was clipped by 4 bases and J by 3 bases; unmatched bases: 7. The germline V gene encodes CDR1 SGDLS and CDR2 YYNGEE. CDR3 bases: TGTGCCAGCAGCCCAGGCGGGACAGGGGACTACGAGCAGTACTTC. Encoded protein: CASSPGGTGDYEQYF.

The chain links TRBV29-1 to TRBJ2-7; TRBD1 or TRBD2 may be the D gene (5 bases each). The germline V and J ends were trimmed by 7 bases and 4 bases, with 14 bases remaining between them. There are 12 residues in the CDR3. The germline V gene encodes CDR1 SQVTM and CDR2 ANQGSEA. The CDR3 loop is CSAWDGSYEQYF. CDR3 nucleotides: TGCAGCGCATGGGACGGAAGTTACGAGCAGTACTTC.

CDR3 bases: TGTGCCAGCAGCACCGGGACGCGGACTGAAGCTTTCTTT. Translating it yields CASSTGTRTEAFF. The chain links TRBV13 to TRBJ1-1, with D possibly TRBD1 on 5 matching bases. Trimming shortened V by 5 bases and J by 5 bases, and 12 bases separated the two germline ends. The germline gives CDR1 PRHDT, CDR2 FYEKMQ (reference sequence). CDR3 size: 13 residues.

The rearrangement uses TRBV5-4 and TRBJ2-7; tentative D call: TRBD2 (7 bases). The V gene lost 5 bases and the J gene lost 2 bases, with 17 bases spanning the gap. CDR3 length: 15 amino acids. Germline assignment: CDR1 SGHNT and CDR2 YYREEE (reference sequence). The CDR3 sequence: CASRNSGGLTYEQYF. In DNA form, the CDR3 reads TGTGCCAGCAGAAATTCCGGGGGGCTCACCTACGAGCAGTACTTC.

The rearrangement uses TRBV19 and TRBJ2-7; no definite D call. V was cut by 2 bases and J by 5 bases, with 16 bases left in between. The CDR3 is 15 amino acids. Germline lookup yields CDR1 LNHDA and CDR2 SQIVND (reference sequence). Here the CDR3 reads CASSISGLLSHEQYF. In DNA form, the CDR3 reads TGTGCCAGTAGTATATCCGGGCTGCTGTCCCACGAGCAGTACTTC.

The gene calls are TRBV6-6 and TRBJ1-2; a possible D gene is TRBD1 (6 bases). Per the germline V gene, CDR1 is MNHNY and CDR2 is SVGAGI (reference sequence). The CDR3 totals 14 residues. Between the trimmed V and J ends, which lost 7 bases and 7 bases, there was a span of 19 bases. CDR3 in amino acids: CASKEVTGISGYTF. The CDR3 DNA follows: TGTGCCAGCAAGGAGGTTACAGGGATTAGTGGCTACACCTTC.

The gene calls are TRBV19 and TRBJ2-3; D is perhaps TRBD2 (5 bases). The CDR3 spans 15 residues. Germline CDR1 LNHDA, CDR2 SQIVND (reference sequence). The germline V and J ends were trimmed by 7 bases and 2 bases, with 16 bases remaining between them. The CDR3 here is CASKSYGENTDTQYF. CDR3 DNA sequence: TGTGCCAGTAAATCGTACGGGGAAAACACAGATACGCAGTATTTT.

This clone has more than one count but fewer than ten. V usage is TRBV30 and J usage is TRBJ1-1, with D possibly TRBD1 on 5 matching bases. V shed 1 base and J shed 3 bases, with 9 bases lying between them. From germline, CDR1 is GTSNPN and CDR2 SVGIG (reference sequence). The CDR3 spans 13 residues. The CDR3 loop is CAWSDGADTEAFF. For the CDR3, the DNA is TGTGCCTGGAGTGACGGGGCCGACACTGAAGCTTTCTTT.

CDR3: CASSGPTGPGVEEAFF. DNA of the CDR3: TGTGCCAGCAGTGGTCCTACAGGGCCGGGGGTGGAGGAAGCTTTCTTT. This rearrangement joins TRBV2 to TRBJ1-1, with a tentative D call TRBD1 (6 bases). Germline V gene lookup returns CDR1 SNHLY and CDR2 FYNNEI. V lost 4 bases and J 8 bases, leaving 23 bases between the germline ends. The CDR3 is made up of 16 amino acids.

The chain joins TRBV10-2 to TRBJ1-1; a weak D match, TRBD1 (6 bases). Trimming removed 5 bases from V and 4 bases from J, with 14 bases in between. Germline values: CDR1 WSHSY, CDR2 SAAADI. The CDR3 sequence is 14 residues long. Written as DNA, the CDR3 is TGCGCCAGCAGTAAAGCAACAGGGACCACTGAAGCTTTCTTT. Protein: CASSKATGTTEAFF.

The rearrangement links TRBV7-2 to TRBJ2-1, with a weak D call TRBD2 (6 bases). V lost 1 base and J lost 0, with 10 bases in between. The CDR3 extends over 16 amino acids. The germline CDR1 and CDR2 sequences are SGHTA and FQGNSA. In DNA, the CDR3 is TGTGCCAGCAGCTTAGTTTCCGGGAGCTCCTACAATGAGCAGTTCTTC. This codes for CASSLVSGSSYNEQFF.

J is TRBJ2-7 and V is TRBV7-9, with 7 bases that match TRBD2. V lost 2 bases to trimming and J lost 4 bases; unmatched junction nucleotides: 5. The CDR3 totals 14 residues. CDR1 is SEHNR and CDR2 is FQNEAQ in the germline V gene (reference sequence). CDR3 loop: CASSLYASGYEQYF. The CDR3 bases are TGTGCCAGCAGCTTATATGCTAGCGGATACGAGCAGTACTTC.

The rearrangement uses TRBV9 and TRBJ1-5, with D perhaps TRBD1 (5 bases). CDR1 is SGDLS and CDR2 is YYNGEE in the germline V gene. Trimming cost V 0 bases and J 2 bases, with 9 bases left between them. This CDR3 spans 15 amino acids. The CDR3 is CASSVEGQGNQPQHF. In nucleotides, the CDR3 is TGTGCCAGCAGCGTAGAGGGGCAGGGCAATCAGCCCCAGCATTTT.

The chain combines TRBV7-9 with TRBJ2-1, with D possibly matching TRBD1 (6 bases). CDR3 length equals 13 residues. V shed 5 bases and J shed 9 bases, with 14 bases lying between them. Germline CDR1 is SEHNR and CDR2 is FQNEAQ (reference sequence). The DNA for the CDR3 is TGTGCCAGCAGCATAACAGGGTCCGGTGAGCAGTTCTTC. It encodes CASSITGSGEQFF.

The chain recombines TRBV28 with TRBJ1-5; D ambiguous. This CDR3 is built from 16 residues. The ends were cut back, 6 bases at V and 2 bases at J, with 17 bases in the middle. Germline values: CDR1 MDHEN, CDR2 SYDVKM. The CDR3 region has the DNA TGTGCCAGCAGACCATACCTACTTTTGGGCAATCAGCCCCAGCATTTT. It encodes CASRPYLLLGNQPQHF.

The chain couples TRBV11-2 to TRBJ2-5; either TRBD1 or TRBD2 may fit D (5 bases each). This CDR3 is built from 16 residues. Trimming removed 1 base at V and 2 bases at J, with 14 bases between. The germline CDR1 and CDR2 sequences are SGHAT and FQNNGV. For the CDR3, the DNA is TGTGCCAGCAGCTTAGGGACGCAATGGGGGCAAGAGACCCAGTACTTC. This translates into CASSLGTQWGQETQYF.

V and J are TRBV7-9 and TRBJ1-4; D is perhaps TRBD1 (5 bases). CDR1 SEHNR and CDR2 FQNEAQ come from the germline V gene (reference sequence). This CDR3 contains 13 residues. The V and J ends lost 3 bases and 7 bases respectively, with 9 bases between them. The CDR3 nucleotides read TGTGCCAGCAGCTTTGAGGGGCGTGAAAAACTGTTTTTT. Translated, it gives CASSFEGREKLFF.

V usage is TRBV7-9 and J usage is TRBJ2-7; D unresolved. Germline CDR1 SEHNR, CDR2 FQNEAQ (reference sequence). V dropped 4 bases and J dropped 4 bases, with 11 bases sitting between them. This CDR3 comprises 13 residues. The CDR3 sequence is CASSWTLSYEQYF. The CDR3 bases are TGTGCCAGCAGCTGGACCCTTTCGTACGAGCAGTACTTC. Using reference TRBV7-9 and TRBJ2-7 for the parts outside the CDR3, the full variable domain is DTGVSQNPRHKITKRGQNVTFRCDPISEHNRLYWYRQTLGQGPEFLTYFQNEAQLEKSRLLSDRFSAERPKGSFSTLEIQRTEQGDSAMYLCASSWTLSYEQYFGPGTRLTVT.

V is TRBV6-5 and J is TRBJ2-7; D may be TRBD1 (7 bases). CDR1 is MNHEY, CDR2 SVGAGI, per germline. The CDR3 has 13 residues. Trimming cost V 5 bases and J 4 bases, with 12 bases left between them. CDR3 DNA sequence: TGTGCCAGCAGTGGGGGGACAGATTACGAGCAGTACTTC. It translates to CASSGGTDYEQYF.

This chain connects TRBV28 to TRBJ2-2; D is uncertain. The CDR3 spans 13 residues. Germline CDR1 MDHEN, CDR2 SYDVKM. Trimming pared 3 bases from V and 4 bases from J, leaving 6 bases between. CDR3 nucleotides: TGTGCCAGCAGTTTCTCGGGCACCGGGGAGCTGTTTTTT. Protein sequence: CASSFSGTGELFF.

This clone appeared a single time. This chain links TRBV4-1 with TRBJ2-3, with D uncertain. The CDR3 runs 14 residues. The germline V gene has CDR1 MGHRA and CDR2 YSYEKL. V shed 0 bases and J shed 0 bases, with 4 bases lying between them. CDR3 protein: CASSQEGSTDTQYF. The CDR3 DNA is TGCGCCAGCAGCCAAGAAGGTAGCACAGATACGCAGTATTTT.